The 22 T cell receptor beta chains presented below share a single source sample, sequenced in a study of cytotoxic CD8 clonotypes in ibrutinib-treated CLL. The method was immunoSEQ multiplex PCR; TCRdb's version includes in-frame clones alone and lacks a portion of them. The sample has roughly 160,000 clones; 81% are singletons. Sequencing used PBMCs, obtained after 12 months of ibrutinib treatment. These receptors were taken from a human donor with chronic lymphocytic leukemia.

This clone was detected only a few times. The chain joins TRBV5-4 to TRBJ2-1, with no clear D. Trimming stripped 3 bases from V and 2 bases from J, with 6 bases between. This CDR3 has 13 amino acids. Germline V gene data show CDR1 as SGHNT and CDR2 as YYREEE (reference sequence). CDR3 DNA sequence: TGTGCCAGCAGCTGGGCCCCCTACAATGAGCAGTTCTTC. This gives the protein CASSWAPYNEQFF.

The chain is built from TRBV10-3 and TRBJ1-4; D gene unclear. Trimming took off 10 bases at V and 4 bases at J, with 16 bases between the two ends. The CDR3 runs to 14 residues. Germline lookup yields CDR1 ENHRY and CDR2 SYGVKD. The CDR3 sequence is CATSPAGSNEKLFF. CDR3 in DNA: TGTGCCACGTCCCCCGCGGGTAGTAATGAAAAACTGTTTTTT.

The V and J genes are TRBV6-5 and TRBJ1-6; a possible D gene is TRBD1 (6 bases). This CDR3 is built from 15 residues. Per germline, CDR1 MNHEY and CDR2 SVGAGI. V was clipped by 9 bases and J by 7 bases, with 19 bases between them. The CDR3 loop reads CASRGGAPGNSPLHF. The CDR3 region has the DNA TGTGCCAGTCGGGGGGGGGCTCCTGGGAATTCACCCCTCCACTTT.

DNA of the CDR3: TGTGCCAGCAGCCAGGGCAGTGGAAACACCATATATTTT. Its translation is CASSQGSGNTIYF. The chain has TRBV11-2 and TRBJ1-3; perhaps TRBD1 as D (5 bases). Trimming removed 5 bases from V and 3 bases from J, with 8 bases in between. The CDR3 sequence is 13 residues long. Germline V gene data show CDR1 as SGHAT and CDR2 as FQNNGV.

This clone was counted between two and nine times. The CDR3 region is CASSETAYYGYTF. Written as DNA, the CDR3 is TGTGCCAGTAGTGAGACAGCCTACTATGGCTACACCTTC. This chain connects TRBV19 to TRBJ1-2, with D possibly being TRBD1 (5 bases). The V end lost 5 bases, the J end lost 3 bases, and 10 bases lay between the germline ends. Germline-derived CDR1 and CDR2 are LNHDA and SQIVND (reference sequence). This CDR3 region has 13 residues.

V is TRBV6-6 and J is TRBJ2-2; no definite D call. V lost 6 bases and J lost 2, with 10 bases in between. The V gene's germline CDR1 is MNHNY and CDR2 SVGAGI (reference sequence). The CDR3 has 14 residues. The CDR3 reads CASSRVPNTGELFF. For the CDR3, the DNA is TGTGCCAGCAGCCGTGTGCCCAACACCGGGGAGCTGTTTTTT.

This sequence joins TRBV10-3 and TRBJ1-1, with unresolved D. CDR3 size: 13 residues. Germline CDR1 reads ENHRY; CDR2 reads SYGVKD. The germline V and J ends were trimmed by 2 bases and 4 bases, with 8 bases remaining between them. The CDR3 protein is CAISENILTEAFF. CDR3 DNA: TGTGCCATCAGTGAGAACATTCTCACTGAAGCTTTCTTT.

V and J are TRBV27 and TRBJ1-1, with TRBD1 as a possible D gene (6 bases). The CDR3 sequence is 15 residues long. The germline V gene encodes CDR1 MNHEY and CDR2 SMNVEV (reference sequence). The germline V and J ends were trimmed by 5 bases and 2 bases, with 15 bases remaining between them. CDR3 loop: CASSTKGVTNTEAFF. The CDR3 region has the DNA TGTGCCAGCAGTACCAAGGGGGTAACTAACACTGAAGCTTTCTTT.

This clone showed up many times. The chain carries TRBV6-1 and TRBJ2-6; D is uncertain. V lost 10 bases, J lost 4 bases, and 17 bases lay in between. CDR3 size: 15 residues. Germline CDR1 and CDR2: MNHNS and SASEGT. As DNA, the CDR3 is TGTGCCACCAGCACGCTTAAGTCCGGGGCCAACGTCCTGACTTTC. Its translation: CATSTLKSGANVLTF.

The CDR3 coding sequence is TGTGCCAGCAGCTTAGGGCCCGGGGAGCCCCAGCATTTT. Translating it yields CASSLGPGEPQHF. The chain couples TRBV7-3 to TRBJ1-5, with D hard to call. V lost 2 bases, J lost 8 bases, and 10 bases lay in between. CDR1 and CDR2 from the germline V gene are SGHTA and FQGTGA. The CDR3 extends over 13 amino acids.

This chain connects TRBV27 to TRBJ2-3, with 8 nucleotides matching TRBD2. This CDR3 is 15 amino acids long. V gave up 6 bases and J gave up 8 bases; unmatched junction bases: 13. The germline CDR1 and CDR2 sequences are MNHEY and SMNVEV (reference sequence). The CDR3 here is CASSPTSGHHGTQYF. CDR3 coding DNA: TGTGCCAGCAGCCCCACTAGCGGCCACCACGGTACGCAGTATTTT.

A few counts support this clone. The rearrangement joins TRBV28 to TRBJ1-5; weak D call: TRBD1 (6 bases). In germline, CDR1 is MDHEN, CDR2 SYDVKM. This CDR3 has 15 residues. V lost 6 bases and J lost 6, with 18 bases in between. DNA of the CDR3: TGTGCCAGCAGCTACGGGGGGGGCTTTGGTCAGCCCCAGCATTTT. It translates to CASSYGGGFGQPQHF. The complete variable domain, with remaining parts taken from reference TRBV28 and TRBJ1-5, reads DVKVTQSSRYLVKRTGEKVFLECVQDMDHENMFWYRQDPGLGLRLIYFSYDVKMKEKGDIPEGYSVSREKKERFSLILESASTNQTSMYLCASSYGGGFGQPQHFGDGTRLSIL.

V and J are TRBV6-5 and TRBJ1-1; no firm D call. The CDR3 has 12 amino acids. The V and J ends lost 6 bases and 4 bases respectively, with 9 bases between them. Germline V gene data show CDR1 as MNHEY and CDR2 as SVGAGI. CDR3 residues: CASSRRSTEAFF. CDR3 DNA: TGTGCCAGCAGCAGACGAAGCACTGAAGCTTTCTTT.

This clone has more than one count but fewer than ten. This chain joins TRBV4-2 and TRBJ1-5; perhaps TRBD1 as D (5 bases). V was cut by 0 bases and J by 7 bases, with 13 bases left in between. Germline V CDR1 and CDR2: LGHNA, YNFKEQ. CDR3 length equals 15 residues. CDR3 sequence: CASSQEPGTEQPQHF. The CDR3 DNA follows: TGTGCCAGCAGCCAAGAACCGGGGACTGAACAGCCCCAGCATTTT.

V gene TRBV5-4 combines with J gene TRBJ2-1; a weak D match, TRBD2 (6 bases). With 5 bases removed from V and 9 bases from J, the gap between germline ends came to 21 bases. The germline CDR1 and CDR2 sequences are SGHNT and YYREEE (reference sequence). The CDR3 has 15 residues. Here the CDR3 reads CASRGGGEPNPEQFF. In DNA, the CDR3 is TGTGCCAGCAGGGGCGGCGGGGAACCGAATCCTGAGCAGTTCTTC.

The chain uses TRBV5-1 and TRBJ1-4; possibly TRBD1 for D (5 bases). Germline CDR1 is SGHRS and CDR2 is YFSETQ. There are 13 residues in the CDR3. V was cut by 5 bases and J by 7 bases, with 12 bases left in between. The CDR3: CASRSQGGEKLFF. The DNA for the CDR3 is TGCGCCAGCAGAAGTCAGGGCGGTGAAAAACTGTTTTTT.

The table lists this clone with a count of one. V usage is TRBV10-3 and J usage is TRBJ2-5; TRBD1 is a possible D gene (5 bases). Germline CDR1 is ENHRY and CDR2 is SYGVKD. V lost 6 bases, J lost 2 bases, and 10 bases lay in between. The CDR3 has 13 amino acids. CDR3 DNA: TGTGCCATCAGGCCAGGGTCTCAAGAGACCCAGTACTTC. Translated, it gives CAIRPGSQETQYF.

The rearrangement links TRBV15 to TRBJ1-2, with a possible D match to TRBD1 (5 bases). The V end lost 1 base, the J end lost 8 bases, and 17 bases lay between the germline ends. This CDR3 comprises 15 residues. Germline CDR1 LNHNV, CDR2 YYDKDF (reference sequence). The CDR3 DNA reads TGTGCCACCAGCAGAGGGGATCACCGCCGGGGGGGCTACACCTTC. This translates into CATSRGDHRRGGYTF.

On this clone itself: A read error may account for a junction end that differs from germline. The rearrangement uses TRBV28 and TRBJ2-7; D gene uncertain. This CDR3 spans 12 amino acids. Germline values: CDR1 MDHEN, CDR2 SYDVKM. Written as DNA, the CDR3 is TGTGCCAGCAGTCCCCCCCGATGGCAGCCTAACTTC. Its protein is CASSPPRWQPNF.

The chain uses TRBV4-3 and TRBJ1-3, with D possibly being TRBD1 (5 bases). CDR1 is LGHNA, CDR2 YSLEER, per germline. V lost 0 bases, J lost 0 bases, and 18 bases lay in between. This CDR3 contains 19 residues. The CDR3 spells CASSQEGNWGVGSGNTIYF. CDR3 in DNA: TGCGCCAGCAGCCAAGAGGGGAACTGGGGGGTAGGCTCTGGAAACACCATATATTTT.

The rearrangement joins TRBV7-8 to TRBJ2-1, with 7 bases fitting TRBD2. The length of the CDR3 is 17 residues. CDR1 and CDR2 (germline): SGHVS, FQNEAQ. The V segment lost 0 bases and the J segment 0 bases; nucleotides outside the gene matches: 5. CDR3 in amino acids: CASSLAGGSSSYNEQFF. The CDR3, as DNA: TGTGCCAGCAGCTTAGCCGGGGGGTCTAGCTCCTACAATGAGCAGTTCTTC.

The chain links TRBV5-6 to TRBJ2-7, with D possibly TRBD1 on 6 matching bases. This CDR3 region has 15 residues. The ends were cut back, 0 bases at V and 6 bases at J, with 16 bases in the middle. CDR1 SGHDT and CDR2 YYEEEE come from the germline V gene. The CDR3 loop reads CASSLEAWQGFEQYF. The CDR3 nucleotides are TGTGCCAGCAGCTTGGAGGCGTGGCAGGGGTTCGAGCAGTACTTC.